This TCR beta chain was found in a study of blood T cells in healthy people across ages. Next came a second PCR, run for about 6 to 11 cycles, which used a sample-barcoded 5' primer along with a J-beta primer mix. TCRdb used MiXCR to reprocess the 5' RACE reads, holding one entry per CDR3 protein. The table lists about 970,000 distinct CDR3 sequences, about 51% of them singletons. The germline V gene has CDR1 MNHEY and CDR2 SVGEGT. Trimming shortened V by 7 bases and J by 8 bases, and 12 bases separated the two germline ends. The CDR3 covers 12 residues. This chain links TRBV6-2 or TRBV6-3 with TRBJ2-1; weak D call: TRBD2 (5 bases). The TCR originated in a woman aged 55-70 years in good health. The sequenced sample was blood. The CDR3 loop is CASIGLSDEQFF. Written as DNA, the CDR3 is TGTGCCAGCATTGGACTCTCCGATGAGCAGTTCTTC.